The rows below give T cell receptor beta chains drawn from one sample of a study of neoadjuvant anti-PD-1 for oral cavity cancer. Assay: immunoSEQ multiplex PCR; the TCRdb copy retains only in-frame clones and omits some. The sample lists about 72,000 clones, approximately 82% occurring once. The sample consisted of PBMCs, taken before nivolumab (anti-PD-1) treatment. The receptor source for this set is a person aged 35 to 85 with oral cavity squamous cell carcinoma. CDR3s include the opening cysteine and the closing phenylalanine or tryptophan. A D gene is named only where the DNA matches it firmly. Part of the rows lack a size; the others show once, few, many or a class for expanded clones.

j_gene	v_gene	abundance	d_gene	CDR3aa	CDR3nt
TRBJ1-1	TRBV6-1	.	.	CASSLGQLNTEAFF	TGTGCCAGCAGTCTAGGACAGTTGAACACTGAAGCTTTCTTT
TRBJ2-3	TRBV5-1	.	.	CASSLRQGGSTDTQYF	TGCGCCAGCAGCTTGCGCCAGGGAGGTAGCACAGATACGCAGTATTTT
TRBJ2-4	TRBV29-1	.	.	CSARPFRQNKNIQYF	TGCAGCGCGCGCCCTTTTCGGCAAAACAAAAACATTCAGTACTTC
TRBJ2-3	TRBV10-3	.	.	CAISESIAYFTTENTDTQYF	TGTGCCATCAGTGAGTCGATAGCATACTTTACAACAGAAAACACAGATACGCAGTATTTT
TRBJ1-5	TRBV19	.	.	CASSRILTGRSGNQPQHF	TGTGCCAGTAGTCGAATTTTAACAGGGAGGTCGGGCAATCAGCCCCAGCATTTT
TRBJ1-2	TRBV19	.	.	CATTSVGGYGYTF	TGTGCCACCACCTCGGTAGGGGGCTATGGCTACACCTTC
TRBJ2-7	TRBV13	.	TRBD2	CASSLYSGTSYGEQYF	TGTGCCAGCAGCTTATACTCCGGGACTAGCTATGGGGAGCAGTACTTC
TRBJ1-2	TRBV2	.	TRBD1	CASNGRTNRGYGYTF	TGTGCCAGCAACGGAAGGACAAACAGGGGGTATGGCTACACCTTC
TRBJ2-5	TRBV6-1	.	.	CASSAGDSLAETQYF	TGTGCCAGCAGTGCGGGGGACAGTCTAGCAGAGACCCAGTACTTC
TRBJ1-4	TRBV7-8	.	.	CASSLGGDYEKLFF	TGTGCCAGCAGCTTAGGAGGGGACTATGAAAAACTGTTTTTT
TRBJ2-3	TRBV28	once	TRBD1	CASSLAVLGQGQDTQYF	TGTGCCAGCAGTTTAGCGGTCCTAGGACAGGGGCAAGATACGCAGTATTTT
TRBJ2-3	TRBV10-1	.	TRBD1	CASSDGTGASGDTQYF	TGCGCCAGCAGTGACGGGACAGGGGCATCTGGAGATACGCAGTATTTT
TRBJ2-3	TRBV30	.	TRBD1	CAWTPGQGRGDTQYF	TGTGCCTGGACCCCCGGACAGGGGCGGGGAGATACGCAGTATTTT
TRBJ1-2	TRBV19	.	.	CASIGTFNYGYTF	TGTGCCAGTATCGGGACGTTCAACTATGGCTACACCTTC
TRBJ2-3	TRBV7-8	.	TRBD2	CASSRGLATDTQYF	TGTGCCAGCAGCCGGGGACTAGCCACGGATACGCAGTATTTT
TRBJ2-3	TRBV29-1	.	TRBD1	CSVEDFGTGAPDTQYF	TGCAGCGTTGAAGATTTTGGGACAGGGGCTCCGGATACGCAGTATTTT
TRBJ1-1	TRBV10-3	.	.	CAISEFANLNTEAFF	TGTGCCATCAGTGAATTTGCCAACCTGAACACTGAAGCTTTCTTT
TRBJ1-5	TRBV27	.	.	CASSLSQGNQPQHF	TGTGCCAGCAGTTTATCGCAGGGCAATCAGCCCCAGCATTTT
TRBJ2-3	TRBV13	.	TRBD2	CASSAPGWTSADTGIDTQYF	TGTGCCAGCAGCGCCCCGGGGTGGACTAGCGCCGACACGGGGATAGATACGCAGTATTTT
TRBJ1-4	TRBV6-6	.	.	CASRAGQFRTNEKLFF	TGTGCCAGCAGGGCCGGACAGTTTCGTACCAATGAAAAACTGTTTTTT
TRBJ1-2	TRBV5-1	.	TRBD1	CASSLALGRGLSGYTF	TGCGCCAGCAGCTTGGCTCTCGGCAGGGGGCTGAGTGGCTACACCTTC
TRBJ2-3	TRBV11-2	.	TRBD2	CASSSLAADADTQYF	TGTGCCAGCAGCTCACTAGCGGCAGACGCAGATACGCAGTATTTT
TRBJ2-7	TRBV7-8	.	TRBD2	CASSLKRTSGSYEQYF	TGTGCCAGCAGCTTAAAACGGACTAGCGGGAGCTACGAGCAGTACTTC
TRBJ1-1	TRBV5-1	.	.	CASSPHRGEAFF	TGCGCCAGCAGCCCCCACCGTGGTGAAGCTTTCTTT
TRBJ2-5	TRBV13	.	TRBD2	CASSLAGVQGTQYF	TGTGCCAGCAGCCTGGCGGGAGTTCAGGGGACCCAGTACTTC
TRBJ1-2	TRBV5-1	.	.	CASSPGDTNYGYTF	TGCGCCAGCAGCCCGGGGGACACTAACTATGGCTACACCTTC
TRBJ1-5	TRBV6-5	.	.	CASSYSRGNQPQHF	TGTGCCAGCAGTTACTCGAGGGGCAATCAGCCCCAGCATTTT
TRBJ1-4	TRBV5-4	.	.	CASSLVSTNEKLFF	TGTGCCAGCAGCTTGGTCAGTACTAATGAAAAACTGTTTTTT
TRBJ2-2	TRBV15	.	.	CATSRGGLQAGELFF	TGTGCCACCAGCAGAGGGGGGCTACAAGCCGGGGAGCTGTTTTTT
TRBJ2-7	TRBV7-2	.	TRBD2	CASSRGTILSYEQYF	TGTGCCAGCAGCAGAGGGACTATCTTGTCCTACGAGCAGTACTTC
TRBJ2-3	TRBV13	.	.	CASSVGNTQYF	TGTGCCAGCAGCGTAGGTAATACGCAGTATTTT
TRBJ1-1	TRBV28	.	.	CASSLPGTQNTEAFF	TGTGCCAGCAGTTTGCCCGGGACACAGAACACTGAAGCTTTCTTT
TRBJ2-7	TRBV5-1	.	TRBD1	CASSLATPRQGVYEQYF	TGCGCCAGCAGCTTGGCGACTCCTCGACAGGGGGTTTACGAGCAGTACTTC
TRBJ1-1	TRBV5-1	.	.	CASSPQAGVHTEAFF	TGCGCCAGCAGCCCACAAGCTGGGGTGCACACTGAAGCTTTCTTT
TRBJ2-6	TRBV6-5	.	.	CASSAGVGANVLTF	TGTGCCAGCAGTGCAGGCGTTGGGGCCAACGTCCTGACTTTC
TRBJ1-2	TRBV5-8	.	.	CASSLTGAPDYGYTF	TGTGCCAGCAGCTTGACAGGCGCCCCCGACTATGGCTACACCTTC
TRBJ2-5	TRBV11-2	.	TRBD1	CASSSGSGTGEESQYF	TGTGCCAGCAGCTCGGGCTCCGGGACAGGGGAAGAGAGCCAGTACTTC
TRBJ1-5	TRBV10-2	.	.	CASSEGQGQPQHF	TGCGCCAGCAGTGAGGGTCAGGGACAGCCCCAGCATTTT
TRBJ1-6	TRBV25-1	.	TRBD1	CASSEPGQGRALHF	TGTGCCAGCAGTGAACCCGGACAGGGTCGGGCCCTCCACTTT
TRBJ1-1	TRBV7-6	.	.	CASSLKGTEAFF	TGTGCCAGCAGCTTAAAAGGGACTGAAGCTTTCTTT
TRBJ2-1	TRBV7-6	once	.	CASSLVAEQFF	TGTGCCAGCAGCTTAGTAGCCGAGCAGTTCTTC
TRBJ2-7	TRBV6-6	.	.	CASSRGRSSYEQYF	TGTGCCAGCAGCCGAGGACGCAGCTCCTACGAGCAGTACTTC
TRBJ1-5	TRBV10-3	.	.	CAIRTGLNQPQHF	TGTGCCATCAGGACAGGTCTAAACCAGCCCCAGCATTTT
TRBJ1-2	TRBV30	.	TRBD1	CAWPRRGGGGYTF	TGTGCCTGGCCCCGCAGGGGGGGAGGAGGCTACACCTTC
TRBJ1-5	TRBV10-3	.	TRBD1	CAISEFRDRAWPQHF	TGTGCCATCAGTGAGTTCCGGGACAGGGCTTGGCCCCAGCATTTT
TRBJ2-3	TRBV5-1	.	.	CASSSGQRLTDTQYF	TGCGCCAGCAGCTCCGGACAGCGTCTCACAGATACGCAGTATTTT